Presented here are 10 T cell receptor beta chains from one specimen sequenced in a study of T cells in Graves' hyperthyroidism and ophthalmopathy. The CDR3 regions of TCR beta were amplified from RNA transcripts. The HTBI primer set was used in a first-round RT-PCR of the TCR CDR3. TCRdb re-called the multiplex PCR reads with MiXCR, one entry per CDR3 protein. The repertoire holds a few hundred thousand distinct CDR3 sequences, with more than 45% as singletons. Sequencing used peripheral blood or thyroid tissue (not recorded which). The receptors here all came from a young woman with Graves' hyperthyroidism.

This chain links TRBV9 with TRBJ1-3; D is unclear. Germline CDR1 and CDR2: SGDLS and YYNGEE. Trimming pared 4 bases from V and 0 bases from J, leaving 11 bases between. The CDR3 runs to 15 residues. The CDR3, as DNA: TGTGCCAGCAGCCCCGACGGACTCTCTGGAAACACCATATATTTT. Translated, it gives CASSPDGLSGNTIYF. The full variable domain, with the rest looked up from reference TRBV9 and TRBJ1-3, is DSGVTQTPKHLITATGQRVTLRCSPRSGDLSVYWYQQSLDQGLQFLIQYYNGEERAKGNILERFSAQQFPDLHSELNLSSLELGDSALYFCASSPDGLSGNTIYFGEGSWLTVV.

There are many counts of this clonotype. The chain is built from TRBV7-3 and TRBJ1-6; 7 bases agree with TRBD1. The V segment lost 0 bases and the J segment 6 bases; nucleotides outside the gene matches: 2. Germline V gene data show CDR1 as SGHTA and CDR2 as FQGTGA. The CDR3 has 15 amino acids. CDR3 sequence: CASSLTDRRNSPLHF. DNA of the CDR3: TGTGCCAGCAGCTTAACGGACAGGCGTAATTCACCCCTCCACTTT. Full variable domain (outside the CDR3, taken from reference TRBV7-3 and TRBJ1-6): GAGVSQTPSNKVTEKGKYVELRCDPISGHTALYWYRQSLGQGPEFLIYFQGTGAADDSGLPNDRFFAVRPEGSVSTLKIQRTERGDSAVYLCASSLTDRRNSPLHFGNGTRLTVT.

The chain carries TRBV4-3 and TRBJ2-7; the D gene is possibly TRBD1 (6 bases). The V gene lost 1 base and the J gene lost 6 bases, with 13 bases spanning the gap. CDR1 is LGHNA, CDR2 YSLEER, per germline. The CDR3 length is 14 residues. The CDR3 protein is CASSQVGVGAEQYF. The CDR3 DNA reads as TGCGCCAGCAGCCAAGTCGGAGTGGGGGCCGAGCAGTACTTC.

At least ten counts were recorded for this clonotype. One junction end does not reproduce the germline sequence, and a read error may be involved. V gene TRBV2 combines with J gene TRBJ2-5; 13 bases map to TRBD2. Germline lookup yields CDR1 SNHLY and CDR2 FYNNEI. This CDR3 has 13 amino acids. DNA for the CDR3: TGTGCCAGCAGTGAAGGACTAGCGGGAGGTTATGACTTC. The encoded protein is CASSEGLAGGYDF.

This clonotype was seen once. V is TRBV2 and J is TRBJ2-7, with 7 bases aligning to TRBD2. This CDR3 is built from 13 residues. Per germline, CDR1 SNHLY and CDR2 FYNNEI. CDR3 protein: CAREGQGAYEQYF. Written as DNA, the CDR3 is TGTGCTAGGGAGGGGCAGGGAGCCTACGAGCAGTACTTC.

This clonotype was observed at least ten times. The chain combines TRBV7-9 with TRBJ1-2, with D possibly being TRBD1 (5 bases). Germline CDR1 SEHNR, CDR2 FQNEAQ (reference sequence). Trimming cost V 3 bases and J 4 bases, with 12 bases left between them. The CDR3 contains 14 residues. The CDR3 bases are TGTGCCAGCAGCTTCCGGGACCCGGGCTATGGCTACACCTTC. Translating gives CASSFRDPGYGYTF.

This clonotype has a count of ten or more. This sequence joins TRBV10-3 and TRBJ2-7; no clear D. This CDR3 region has 14 residues. V lost 5 bases and J lost 2, with 13 bases in between. Germline loops: CDR1 ENHRY, CDR2 SYGVKD. The CDR3 DNA reads as TGTGCCATCAGTACGCGGACCGACCCCTACGAGCAGTACTTC. The encoded protein is CAISTRTDPYEQYF.

V usage is TRBV7-8 and J usage is TRBJ2-7; maybe TRBD2 (6 bases). This CDR3 spans 14 amino acids. Trimming took off 5 bases at V and 7 bases at J, with 18 bases between the two ends. Per germline, CDR1 SGHVS and CDR2 FQNEAQ. The CDR3: CASSLKGGSGEQYF. The CDR3 coding sequence is TGTGCCAGCAGCCTAAAGGGAGGATCAGGGGAGCAGTACTTC.

This chain links TRBV11-1 with TRBJ1-6; possible D gene TRBD1, 6 bases. Deletions cut 5 bases from V and 4 bases from J, with 9 bases between. The CDR3 extends over 14 amino acids. Germline CDR1 and CDR2: SGHAT and FQDESV (reference sequence). CDR3 protein: CASSETGYNSPLHF. As DNA, the CDR3 is TGTGCCAGCAGCGAAACAGGGTATAATTCACCCCTCCACTTT.

This clonotype appeared a few times. The CDR3 region has the DNA TGTGCCAGCAGCTCACCTTGGGCTGCCAGTTACGAGCAGTACTTC. It yields the protein CASSSPWAASYEQYF. The chain recombines TRBV11-3 with TRBJ2-7, with D unclear. The CDR3 is 15 residues long. Germline CDR1 reads SGHNT; CDR2 reads YENEEA. With 4 bases removed from V and 4 bases from J, the gap between germline ends came to 17 bases. The full variable domain, its missing parts supplied by reference TRBV11-3 and TRBJ2-7, is EAGVVQSPRYKIIEKKQPVAFWCNPISGHNTLYWYLQNLGQGPELLIRYENEEAVDDSQLPKDRFSAERLKGVDSTLKIQPAELGDSAVYLCASSSPWAASYEQYFGPGTRLTVT.